This entry describes one TCR beta chain. Antigen specificity is unknown. This entry belongs to a study of cytomegalovirus exposure and HLA in healthy donors. Unrecorded immune exposure was likely among donors, who were nominally healthy when sampled. The study's findings and limits: CMV serostatus alone was available as immune exposure information. Investigators reported 164 TCR beta chains as tied to cytomegalovirus.

V dropped 0 bases and J dropped 2; count of bases not matched to a gene: 4. CDR3 length equals 16 residues. The germline V gene encodes CDR1 MNHEY and CDR2 SVGAGI. Researchers ran the PCR with 60 Vbeta and 13 Jbeta primers. Libraries were prepared by immunoSEQ multiplex PCR; TCRdb keeps only in-frame clonotypes and omits some of them. This specimen shows roughly 60,000 clones; the ten leading clones hold 3.6%. This chain joins TRBV6-5 and TRBJ2-7, with 10 bases fitting TRBD2. The clonotype originates from a woman between 18 and 30 years old in good health and CMV-seronegative. The sequenced sample consisted of PBMCs. The CDR3 bases are TGTGCCAGCAGTTACTCGACGCTAGCGGGGGCCTACGAGCAGTACTTC. Encoded protein: CASSYSTLAGAYEQYF.